This TCR beta chain emerged from a study of blood T cell repertoires in COVID-19. The assay was immunoSEQ multiplex PCR, and TCRdb's table has in-frame clones only and misses some. The sample has tens of thousands of clones; roughly 90% are singletons. Trimming cost V 3 bases and J 3 bases, with 15 bases left between them. The CDR3 is 15 amino acids. CDR1 and CDR2 from the germline V gene are SGHRS and YFSETQ. The chain couples TRBV5-1 to TRBJ1-1; TRBD1 is a possible D gene (5 bases). Material: peripheral blood. This TCR derives from a woman in her sixties or seventies with active COVID-19. This CDR3 reads CASSWARVGDTEAFF. The DNA of the CDR3 is TGCGCCAGCAGCTGGGCCAGGGTTGGGGACACTGAAGCTTTCTTT.